This T cell receptor (beta chain) was retrieved from a study of blood T cell repertoires in COVID-19. Clones were read by immunoSEQ multiplex PCR, and TCRdb kept only the in-frame ones, dropping some. The table shows 200,000 to 250,000 clones, with roughly 90% occurring only once. Germline lookup yields CDR1 SGHDT and CDR2 YYEEEE. This CDR3 has 13 residues. Between the trimmed V and J ends, which lost 0 bases and 4 bases, there was a span of 5 bases. About this clone: Other DNA sequences in the sample encode the same CDR3.

The sequenced material came from PBMCs or T cells enriched from blood (not recorded which). This TCR was recovered from a woman aged 40-49 years with acute COVID-19. The chain carries TRBV5-6 and TRBJ1-5, with TRBD1 as a possible D gene (5 bases). DNA of the CDR3: TGTGCCAGCAGCTTGGGGACAAATCAGCCCCAGCATTTT. Its translation is CASSLGTNQPQHF.